This T cell receptor (beta chain) was captured by sequencing in a study of identical twins. General study results and limits: Out-of-frame beta sequences exhibited a weaker degree of excess twin sharing. Clonotypes of the beta chain that were abundant in cord blood carried fewer insertions (memory repertoires showed none). Models predicted too little out-of-frame TCR alpha sharing in monozygotic twins.

J gave up 4 bases and V 4 bases, and 5 bases lay outside the gene matches. In germline, CDR1 is SGHTA, CDR2 FQGNSA. CDR3 size: 14 residues. In the case of this clonotype: Its specificity is unknown.

MiXCR was run by TCRdb on the 5' RACE reads, yielding one entry per CDR3 protein. Counted here are under 300,000 distinct CDR3 sequences, roughly 8% occurring once; the ten biggest clones make up roughly 3.1%. These same data were also listed under a study on yellow fever vaccine responses in identical twins. As that study records: In identical twins, vaccine T cell responses appeared partly shared and partly individual.

The TCR sequence derives from a woman younger than 35 in good health. Sequences were obtained from CD8+ T cells sorted from blood. The chain couples TRBV7-2 to TRBJ2-7; TRBD2 agrees at 9 bases. CDR3 region: CASSSSGNSYEQYF. The CDR3 DNA sequence: TGTGCCAGCAGCTCTAGCGGGAACTCGTACGAGCAGTACTTC.